This is a list of T cell receptor beta chains from one sample in a study of blood T cells in healthy people across ages. TCRdb independently ran MiXCR on the 5' RACE reads; one entry per CDR3 protein. The sample includes about 1 million distinct CDR3 sequences, more than 35% of them seen just once. The sequenced material came from blood. Every receptor here comes from a woman aged 60-70 years in good health. CDR3s include the opening cysteine and the closing phenylalanine or tryptophan. The D gene is left open where the match is weak. Size tells how often a clone was seen (once, few, many) or the class of an expanded clone, and some rows leave it out.

TGTGCCAGCAGCCAACGCTCCGGGGTCTGGGGCAATGAGCAGTTCTTC	CASSQRSGVWGNEQFF	.	TRBV3-1	TRBJ2-1	.
TGTGCCAGCAGTATGGACAGGGTTGCAGATACGCAGTATTTT	CASSMDRVADTQYF	TRBD1	TRBV12-3/TRBV12-4	TRBJ2-3	few
TGTGCCAGCGGCTTCTCTAGCGGGAGTCATGAGCAGTTCTTC	CASGFSSGSHEQFF	TRBD2	TRBV7-3	TRBJ2-1	.
TGTGCCAGCAGCTTGAGAAGGAAATCTACTGAAGCTTTCTTT	CASSLRRKSTEAFF	.	TRBV5-6	TRBJ1-1	.
TGTGCCAGCAGCCAATATCGACAGCCTACTTATGGCTACACCTTC	CASSQYRQPTYGYTF	.	TRBV16	TRBJ1-2	.
TGCGCCAGCAGCCAATCGACAGCTAATCCTACCATCACAGATACGCAGTATTTT	CASSQSTANPTITDTQYF	.	TRBV4-1	TRBJ2-3	.
TGTGCCAGCAGCTTAGGGGGCTTCCCCTACGAGCAGTACTTC	CASSLGGFPYEQYF	.	TRBV7-9	TRBJ2-7	few
TGTGCCAGCAGTCCACTCTCCGGGCTAAAGACCCAGTACTTC	CASSPLSGLKTQYF	.	TRBV28	TRBJ2-5	many
TGCAGCGTTGCGGAGCGGGAGCTGCCCTACTACAATGAGCAGTTCTTC	CSVAERELPYYNEQFF	TRBD2	TRBV29-1	TRBJ2-1	.
TGTGCCAGCAGTGGAACTCTAGCAGCGGTGTACAATGAGCAGTTCTTC	CASSGTLAAVYNEQFF	.	TRBV6-1	TRBJ2-1	few
TGTGCCACCAGCAGAGAGGCTAGCGGGAGGGGAGGTCTGTTCTTC	CATSREASGRGGLFF	TRBD2	TRBV15	TRBJ2-1	.
TGTGCCAGCAGCCAAAGGGGCGACGAGCAGTACTTC	CASSQRGDEQYF	.	TRBV3-1	TRBJ2-7	many
TGTGCCAGCAGTTACTTTTTCGGACTAGCGGGAGACAATGAGCAGTTCTTC	CASSYFFGLAGDNEQFF	TRBD2	TRBV6-5	TRBJ2-1	few
TGTGCCAGCAGCCTAGGGACTCAAGAGACCCAGTACTTC	CASSLGTQETQYF	.	TRBV5-6	TRBJ2-5	many
TGCAGCGCTGGGACAGACGGGGATCCACCCCTCCACTTT	CSAGTDGDPPLHF	TRBD1	TRBV29-1	TRBJ1-6	.
TGTGCCAGCTCACGAAGGGACAGTCACAACAATGAGCAGTTCTTC	CASSRRDSHNNEQFF	TRBD1	TRBV18	TRBJ2-1	few
TGTGCCAGCAGTGCCGGAGAAGGGTTGATTCAGTACTTC	CASSAGEGLIQYF	.	TRBV6-1	TRBJ2-4	.
TGTGCCAGCAGCCTGGGGGGGGGACCGGACATTCAGTACTTC	CASSLGGGPDIQYF	TRBD2	TRBV12-3/TRBV12-4	TRBJ2-4	.
TGCAGTGCTAGAGAAGACTCAACCGTGTACTTC	CSAREDSTVYF	.	TRBV20-1	TRBJ2-5	.
TGTGCCGAAAGACTAGCGGGAGTGGGCTCCTACGAGCAGTACTTC	CAERLAGVGSYEQYF	TRBD2	TRBV10-3	TRBJ2-7	.